The T cell receptor (beta chain) described here comes from a study of cytomegalovirus exposure and HLA in healthy donors. Study findings and constraints: It was reported that TCR beta sequences correctly inferred the HLA-A and HLA-B alleles for most subjects. It was only CMV serostatus that was available as immune exposure information.

Germline trimming cut 2 bases from V and 10 bases from J; bases unmatched to any gene: 18. From germline, CDR1 is KGHSH and CDR2 LQKENI. The length of the CDR3 is 17 residues. As to this clone: What it recognizes is unknown.

Primers included in the PCR were 60 Vbeta and 13 Jbeta primers. Sequenced by immunoSEQ multiplex PCR; TCRdb stores in-frame clones only, minus some. The sample lists approximately 110,000 clones; more than 70% were seen once. The donors (healthy individuals) were bone marrow donors. This TCR was sampled from a man aged 50 to 59 in good health and CMV-seronegative. The chain recombines TRBV18 with TRBJ2-5, with 8 bases identical to TRBD2. The sequencing sample was made of PBMCs. CDR3 sequence reads: CASSPWSGAGAPGDQYF. The CDR3 region has the DNA TGTGCCAGCTCACCATGGAGCGGAGCGGGGGCCCCGGGAGACCAGTACTTC.